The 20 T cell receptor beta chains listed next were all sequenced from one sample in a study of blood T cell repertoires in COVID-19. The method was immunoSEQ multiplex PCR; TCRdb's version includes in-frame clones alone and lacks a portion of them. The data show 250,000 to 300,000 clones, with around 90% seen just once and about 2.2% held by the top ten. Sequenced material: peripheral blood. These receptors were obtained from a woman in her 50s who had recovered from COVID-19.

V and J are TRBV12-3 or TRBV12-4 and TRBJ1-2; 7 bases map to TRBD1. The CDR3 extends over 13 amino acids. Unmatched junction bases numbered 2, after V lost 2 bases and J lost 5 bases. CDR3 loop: CASSLKGAYGYTF. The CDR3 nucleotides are TGTGCCAGCAGTTTAAAGGGGGCATATGGCTACACCTTC.

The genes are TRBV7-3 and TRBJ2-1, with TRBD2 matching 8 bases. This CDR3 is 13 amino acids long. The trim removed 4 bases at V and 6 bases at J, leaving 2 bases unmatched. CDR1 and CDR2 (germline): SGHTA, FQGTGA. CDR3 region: CASSSGLANEQFF. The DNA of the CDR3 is TGTGCCAGCAGCTCCGGACTAGCCAATGAGCAGTTCTTC. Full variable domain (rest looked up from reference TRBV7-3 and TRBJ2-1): GAGVSQTPSNKVTEKGKYVELRCDPISGHTALYWYRQSLGQGPEFLIYFQGTGAADDSGLPNDRFFAVRPEGSVSTLKIQRTERGDSAVYLCASSSGLANEQFFGPGTRLTVL.

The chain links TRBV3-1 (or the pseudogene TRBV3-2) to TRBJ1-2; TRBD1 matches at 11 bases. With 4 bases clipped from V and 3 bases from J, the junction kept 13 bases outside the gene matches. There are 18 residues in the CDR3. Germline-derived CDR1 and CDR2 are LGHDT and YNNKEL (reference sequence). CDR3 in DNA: TGTGCCAGCAGCCCGGACCCGGGACAGGGGGTCGTTTACTATGGCTACACCTTC. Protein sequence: CASSPDPGQGVVYYGYTF.

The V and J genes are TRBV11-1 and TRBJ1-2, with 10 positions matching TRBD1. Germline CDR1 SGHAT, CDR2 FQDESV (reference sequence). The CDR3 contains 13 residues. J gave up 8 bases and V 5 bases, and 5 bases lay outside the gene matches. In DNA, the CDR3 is TGTGCCAGCAGCCTCAGGGACAGGGGCGGCTACACCTTC. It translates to CASSLRDRGGYTF.

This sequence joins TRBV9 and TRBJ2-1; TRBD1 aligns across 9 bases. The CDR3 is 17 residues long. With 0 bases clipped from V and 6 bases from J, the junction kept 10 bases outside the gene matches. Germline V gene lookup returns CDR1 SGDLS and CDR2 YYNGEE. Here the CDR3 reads CASSVATIGDRANEQFF. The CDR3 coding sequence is TGTGCCAGCAGCGTAGCTACCATAGGGGACAGGGCCAATGAGCAGTTCTTC.

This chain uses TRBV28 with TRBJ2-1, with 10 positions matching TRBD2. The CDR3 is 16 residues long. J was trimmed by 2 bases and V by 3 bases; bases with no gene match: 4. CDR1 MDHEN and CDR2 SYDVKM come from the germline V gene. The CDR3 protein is CASSFGSGRAYNEQFF. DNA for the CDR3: TGTGCCAGCAGTTTCGGAAGCGGGAGGGCCTACAATGAGCAGTTCTTC.

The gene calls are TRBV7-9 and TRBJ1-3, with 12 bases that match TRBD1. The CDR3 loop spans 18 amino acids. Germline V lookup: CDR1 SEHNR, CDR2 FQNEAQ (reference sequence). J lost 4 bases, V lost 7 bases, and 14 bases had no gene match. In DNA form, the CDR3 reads TGTGCCAGCATCCTCGCGACGGGACAGGGGGCGGTCGGAAACACCATATATTTT. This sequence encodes CASILATGQGAVGNTIYF.

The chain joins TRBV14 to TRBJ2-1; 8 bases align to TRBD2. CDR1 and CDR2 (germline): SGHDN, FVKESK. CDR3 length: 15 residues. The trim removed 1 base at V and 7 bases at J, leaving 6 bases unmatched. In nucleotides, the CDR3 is TGTGCCAGCAGCCAAGCCGCGGGGGGCCCAAATGAGCAGTTCTTC. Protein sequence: CASSQAAGGPNEQFF.

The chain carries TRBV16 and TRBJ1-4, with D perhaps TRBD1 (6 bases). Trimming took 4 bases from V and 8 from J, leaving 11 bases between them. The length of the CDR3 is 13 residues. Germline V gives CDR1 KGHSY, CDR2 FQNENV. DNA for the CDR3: TGTGCCAGCAGCCCCAGGACAGAAGAAAAACTGTTTTTT. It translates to CASSPRTEEKLFF.

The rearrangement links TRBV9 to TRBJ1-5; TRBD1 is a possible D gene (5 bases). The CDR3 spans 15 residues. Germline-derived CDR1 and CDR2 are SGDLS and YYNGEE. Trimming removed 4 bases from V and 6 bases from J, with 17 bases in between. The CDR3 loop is CASSLTDGGLQPQHF. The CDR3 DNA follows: TGTGCCAGCAGCCTCACCGACGGGGGACTTCAGCCCCAGCATTTT.

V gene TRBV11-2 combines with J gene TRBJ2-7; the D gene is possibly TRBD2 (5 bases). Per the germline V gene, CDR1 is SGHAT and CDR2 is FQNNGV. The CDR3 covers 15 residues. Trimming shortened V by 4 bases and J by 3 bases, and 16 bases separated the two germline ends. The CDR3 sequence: CASSSLTGIYYEQYF. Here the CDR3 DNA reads TGTGCCAGCAGCTCTTTAACCGGGATATACTACGAGCAGTACTTC. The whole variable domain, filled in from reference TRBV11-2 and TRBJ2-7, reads EAGVAQSPRYKIIEKRQSVAFWCNPISGHATLYWYQQILGQGPKLLIQFQNNGVVDDSQLPKDRFSAERLKGVDSTLKIQPAKLEDSAVYLCASSSLTGIYYEQYFGPGTRLTVT.

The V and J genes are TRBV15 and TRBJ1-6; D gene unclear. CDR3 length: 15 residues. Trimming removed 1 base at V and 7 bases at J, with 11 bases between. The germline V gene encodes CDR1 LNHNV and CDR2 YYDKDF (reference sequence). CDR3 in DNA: TGTGCCACCAGCAGAGCGCCGAACGAGAATTCACCCCTCCACTTT. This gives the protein CATSRAPNENSPLHF.

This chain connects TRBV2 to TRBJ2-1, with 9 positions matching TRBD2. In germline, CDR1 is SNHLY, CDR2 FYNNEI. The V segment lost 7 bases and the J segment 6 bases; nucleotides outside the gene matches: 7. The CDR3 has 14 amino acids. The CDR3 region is CASIRISGGNEQFF. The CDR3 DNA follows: TGTGCCAGCATACGAATTAGCGGGGGCAATGAGCAGTTCTTC.

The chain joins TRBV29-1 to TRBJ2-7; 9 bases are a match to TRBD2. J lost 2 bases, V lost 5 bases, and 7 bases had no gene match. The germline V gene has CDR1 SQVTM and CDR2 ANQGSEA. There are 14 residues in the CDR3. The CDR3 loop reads CSVLGSGSTYEQYF. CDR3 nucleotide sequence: TGCAGCGTTCTCGGTAGCGGGAGTACCTACGAGCAGTACTTC.

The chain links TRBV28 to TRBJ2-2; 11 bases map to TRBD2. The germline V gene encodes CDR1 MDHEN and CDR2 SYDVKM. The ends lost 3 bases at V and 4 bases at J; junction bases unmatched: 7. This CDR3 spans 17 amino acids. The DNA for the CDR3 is TGTGCCAGCAGTTTTGTACTAGCGGGAGAGGTCACCGGGGAGCTGTTTTTT. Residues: CASSFVLAGEVTGELFF.

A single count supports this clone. The CDR3 DNA reads TGTGCCGGACGGGAAGTGGCCACCGGGGAGCTGTTTTTT. Translated, it gives CAGREVATGELFF. This rearrangement joins TRBV6-1 to TRBJ2-2; a weak D match, TRBD2 (5 bases). From germline, CDR1 is MNHNS and CDR2 SASEGT. Trimming removed 11 bases at V and 4 bases at J, with 14 bases between. This CDR3 comprises 13 residues.

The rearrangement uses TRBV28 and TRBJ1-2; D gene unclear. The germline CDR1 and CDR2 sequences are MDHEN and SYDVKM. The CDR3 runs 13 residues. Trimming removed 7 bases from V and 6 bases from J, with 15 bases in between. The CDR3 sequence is CASMDSKPHGYTF. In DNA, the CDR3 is TGTGCCAGCATGGACTCGAAACCCCATGGCTACACCTTC.

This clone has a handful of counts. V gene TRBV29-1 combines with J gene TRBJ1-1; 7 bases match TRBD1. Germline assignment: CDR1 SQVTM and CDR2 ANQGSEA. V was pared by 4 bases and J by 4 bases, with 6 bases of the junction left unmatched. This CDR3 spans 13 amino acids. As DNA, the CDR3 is TGCAGCGTTGTTGGGGCAGGGGGCACTGAAGCTTTCTTT. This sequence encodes CSVVGAGGTEAFF.

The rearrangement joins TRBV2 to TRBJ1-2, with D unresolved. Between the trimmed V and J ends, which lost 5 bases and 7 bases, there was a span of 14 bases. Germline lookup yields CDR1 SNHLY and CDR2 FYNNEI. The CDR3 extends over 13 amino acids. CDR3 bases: TGTGCCAGCAGTCCCTCGGGGTCCAGTGGCTACACCTTC. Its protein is CASSPSGSSGYTF.

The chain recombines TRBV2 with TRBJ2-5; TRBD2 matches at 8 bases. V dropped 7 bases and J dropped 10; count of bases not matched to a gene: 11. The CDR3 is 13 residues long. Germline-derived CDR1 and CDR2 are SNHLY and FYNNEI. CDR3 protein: CASTSGPGGDQYF. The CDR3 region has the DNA TGTGCCAGCACGAGCGGGCCGGGGGGGGACCAGTACTTC.